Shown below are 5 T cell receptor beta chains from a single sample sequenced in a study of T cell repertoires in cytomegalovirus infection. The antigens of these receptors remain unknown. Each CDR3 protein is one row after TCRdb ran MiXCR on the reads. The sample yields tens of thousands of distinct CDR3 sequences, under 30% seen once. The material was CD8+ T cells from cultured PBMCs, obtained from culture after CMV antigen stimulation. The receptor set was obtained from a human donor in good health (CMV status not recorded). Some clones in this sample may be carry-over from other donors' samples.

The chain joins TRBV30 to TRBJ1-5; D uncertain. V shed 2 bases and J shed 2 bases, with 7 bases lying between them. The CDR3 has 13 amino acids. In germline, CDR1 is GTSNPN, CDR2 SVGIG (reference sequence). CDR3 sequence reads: CAWSTAGNQPQHF. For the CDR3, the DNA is TGTGCCTGGAGTACGGCAGGCAATCAGCCCCAGCATTTT.

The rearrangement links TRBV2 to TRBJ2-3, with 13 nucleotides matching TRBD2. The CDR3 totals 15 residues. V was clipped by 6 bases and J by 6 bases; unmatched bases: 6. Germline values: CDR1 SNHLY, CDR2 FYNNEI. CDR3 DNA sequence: TGTGCCAGCAGCGGACTAGCGGGAGTTGGGGATACGCAGTATTTT. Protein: CASSGLAGVGDTQYF. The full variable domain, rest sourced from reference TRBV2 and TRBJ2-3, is EPEVTQTPSHQVTQMGQEVILRCVPISNHLYFYWYRQILGQKVEFLVSFYNNEISEKSEIFDDQFSVERPDGSNFTLKIRSTKLEDSAMYFCASSGLAGVGDTQYFGPGTRLTVL.

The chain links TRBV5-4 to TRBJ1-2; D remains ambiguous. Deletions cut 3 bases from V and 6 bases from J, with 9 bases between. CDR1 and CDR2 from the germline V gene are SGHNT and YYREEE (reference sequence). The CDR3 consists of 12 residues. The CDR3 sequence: CASSSPLDGYTF. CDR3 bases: TGTGCCAGCAGCTCTCCGCTGGATGGCTACACCTTC.

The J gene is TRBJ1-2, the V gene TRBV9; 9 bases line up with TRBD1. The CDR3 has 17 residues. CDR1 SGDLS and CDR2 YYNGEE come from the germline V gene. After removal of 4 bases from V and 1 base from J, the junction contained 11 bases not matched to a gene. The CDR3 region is CASSITPGTGNNYGYTF. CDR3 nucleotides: TGTGCCAGCAGCATAACCCCCGGGACAGGGAATAACTATGGCTACACCTTC. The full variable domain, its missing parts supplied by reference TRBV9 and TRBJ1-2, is DSGVTQTPKHLITATGQRVTLRCSPRSGDLSVYWYQQSLDQGLQFLIQYYNGEERAKGNILERFSAQQFPDLHSELNLSSLELGDSALYFCASSITPGTGNNYGYTFGSGTRLTVV.

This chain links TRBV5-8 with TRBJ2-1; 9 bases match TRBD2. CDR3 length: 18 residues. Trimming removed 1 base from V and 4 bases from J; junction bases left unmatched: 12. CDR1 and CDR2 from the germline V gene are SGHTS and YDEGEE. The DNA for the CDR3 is TGTGCCAGCAGCTTGTTTAGTAGCGGGAGAATAAGTTACAATGAGCAGTTCTTC. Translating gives CASSLFSSGRISYNEQFF. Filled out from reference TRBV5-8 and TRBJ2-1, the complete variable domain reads EAGVTQSPTHLIKTRGQQATLRCSPISGHTSVYWYQQALGLGLQFLLWYDEGEERNRGNFPPRFSGRQFPNYSSELNVNALELEDSALYLCASSLFSSGRISYNEQFFGPGTRLTVL.